This T cell receptor (beta chain) was observed in a study of spatial heterogeneity in lung cancer. This clonotype came up many times. Time point described: sample taken at primary tumor resection. Unsorted samples of tumor, nontumor lung or frozen PBMC had their whole RNA sequenced. CDR3 length: 13 residues. Germline CDR1 DFQATT, CDR2 SNEGSKA (reference sequence). V was clipped by 7 bases and J by 6 bases; unmatched bases: 10. Every molecule of TCR cDNA had its own unique molecular identifier. TCRdb called the 5' RACE reads again in MiXCR, with one record for every CDR3 protein. This sample has roughly 75,000 distinct CDR3 sequences, with roughly 13% found just once.

The sequence was obtained from a male donor with early-stage non-small cell lung cancer. Sequenced material: PBMCs, taken at surgery. This sequence joins TRBV20-1 and TRBJ1-1, with TRBD1 matching over 8 bases. CDR3 DNA sequence: TGCAGTGGCGACAGGGGCGACTTGGCTGAAGCTTTCTTT. Amino acid sequence: CSGDRGDLAEAFF.